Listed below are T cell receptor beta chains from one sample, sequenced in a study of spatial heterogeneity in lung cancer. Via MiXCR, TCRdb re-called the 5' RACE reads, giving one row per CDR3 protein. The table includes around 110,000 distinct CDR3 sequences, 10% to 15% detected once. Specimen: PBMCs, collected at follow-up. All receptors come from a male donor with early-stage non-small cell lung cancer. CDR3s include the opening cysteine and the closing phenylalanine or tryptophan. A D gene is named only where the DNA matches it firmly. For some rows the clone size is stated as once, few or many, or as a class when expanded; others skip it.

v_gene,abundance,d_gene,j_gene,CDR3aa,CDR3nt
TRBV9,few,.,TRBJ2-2,CASSADSYTGELFF,TGTGCCAGCAGCGCAGACAGCTACACCGGAGAGCTGTTTTTT
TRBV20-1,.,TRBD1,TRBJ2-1,CSAPRTGGNEQFF,TGCAGTGCTCCCCGGACAGGAGGTAATGAGCAGTTCTTC
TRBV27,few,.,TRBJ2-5,CASSPLGAGEETQYF,TGTGCCAGCAGTCCCTTGGGGGCAGGGGAAGAGACCCAGTACTTC
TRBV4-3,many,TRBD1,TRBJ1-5,CASSQDMGQGGQPQHF,TGCGCCAGCAGCCAAGATATGGGACAGGGGGGACAGCCCCAGCATTTT
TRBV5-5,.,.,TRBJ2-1,CASSLGPQSSYNEQFF,TGTGCCAGCAGCTTGGGGCCCCAAAGCTCCTACAATGAGCAGTTCTTC
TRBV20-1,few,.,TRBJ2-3,CSARGGAPDTQYF,TGCAGTGCTAGAGGGGGGGCCCCAGATACGCAGTATTTT
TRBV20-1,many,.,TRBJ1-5,CSARDRGGNQPQHF,TGCAGTGCTAGAGATCGAGGGGGGAATCAGCCCCAGCATTTT
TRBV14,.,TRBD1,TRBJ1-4,CASSQTTDRGGKLFF,TGTGCCAGCAGCCAAACCACCGACAGGGGTGGAAAACTGTTTTTT
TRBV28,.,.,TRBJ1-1,CASGPQGWRAEAFF,TGTGCCAGTGGTCCACAGGGTTGGAGGGCTGAAGCTTTCTTT
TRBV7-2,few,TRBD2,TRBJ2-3,CASSQGTSGARSTDTQYF,TGTGCCAGCAGCCAAGGGACTAGCGGCGCTCGGAGCACAGATACGCAGTATTTT
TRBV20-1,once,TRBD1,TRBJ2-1,CSARHRDRGYNEQFF,TGCAGTGCTAGACACCGGGACAGGGGATACAATGAGCAGTTCTTC
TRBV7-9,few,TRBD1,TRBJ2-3,CASIPGQGEDTQYF,TGTGCCAGCATTCCGGGACAGGGTGAAGATACGCAGTATTTT
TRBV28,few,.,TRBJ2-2,CASSFSTSNTGELFF,TGTGCCAGCAGTTTTAGCACTTCGAACACCGGGGAGCTGTTTTTT
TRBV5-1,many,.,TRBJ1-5,CASSPRGNQPQHF,TGCGCCAGCAGCCCCAGGGGCAATCAGCCCCAGCATTTT
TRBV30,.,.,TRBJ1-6,CAWTLNSPLHF,TGTGCCTGGACACTCAATTCACCCCTCCACTTT
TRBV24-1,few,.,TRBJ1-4,CASILGEKLFF,TGTGCCTCCATCCTAGGTGAAAAACTGTTTTTT
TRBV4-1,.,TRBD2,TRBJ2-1,CASSQGSSGGYNEQFF,TGCGCCAGCAGCCAAGGGTCTAGCGGGGGTTACAATGAGCAGTTCTTC
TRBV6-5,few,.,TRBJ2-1,CASSYSAGASSYNEQFF,TGTGCCAGCAGTTACTCGGCGGGGGCTAGCTCCTACAATGAGCAGTTCTTC
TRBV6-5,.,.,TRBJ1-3,CASGGVTAGNTIYF,TGTGCCAGCGGAGGAGTAACGGCTGGAAACACCATATATTTT
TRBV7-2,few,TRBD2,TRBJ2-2,CASSLTSGVAGELFF,TGTGCCAGCAGCTTAACTAGCGGGGTCGCCGGGGAGCTGTTTTTT
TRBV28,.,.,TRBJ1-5,CASSSLPEPQHF,TGTGCCAGCAGTTCCCTCCCTGAGCCCCAGCATTTT
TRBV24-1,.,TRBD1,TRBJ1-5,CATSRTGGRNQPQHF,TGTGCCACCAGCAGAACAGGGGGCCGCAATCAGCCCCAGCATTTT
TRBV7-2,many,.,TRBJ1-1,CASRMNTEAFF,TGTGCCAGCAGAATGAACACTGAAGCTTTCTTT
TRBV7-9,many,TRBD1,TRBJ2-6,CAGHRGSGANVLTF,TGTGCCGGACACAGGGGGTCTGGGGCCAACGTCCTGACTTTC
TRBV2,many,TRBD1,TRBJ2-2,CASGTGNGELFF,TGTGCCAGCGGGACAGGGAACGGGGAGCTGTTTTTT
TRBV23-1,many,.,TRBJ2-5,CASSQSPGFGETQYF,TGCGCCAGCAGTCAATCGCCAGGGTTCGGGGAGACCCAGTACTTC
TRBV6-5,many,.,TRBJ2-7,CASSLRVGREQYF,TGTGCCAGCAGTTTGAGAGTGGGGCGGGAGCAGTACTTC
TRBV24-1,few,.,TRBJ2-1,CATSDLPKEGQFF,TGTGCCACCAGTGATTTGCCTAAAGAAGGGCAGTTCTTC
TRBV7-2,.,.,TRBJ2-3,CASSLDRISTDTQYF,TGTGCCAGCAGCTTAGACAGAATTAGCACAGATACGCAGTATTTT
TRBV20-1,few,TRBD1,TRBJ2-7,CSARTDRGRYEQYF,TGCAGTGCTAGGACGGACAGGGGGCGGTACGAGCAGTACTTC
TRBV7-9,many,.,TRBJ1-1,CASSLDVGTEAFF,TGTGCCAGCAGCTTAGATGTGGGAACTGAAGCTTTCTTT
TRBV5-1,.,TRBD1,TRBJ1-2,CASSLDGTGDGYTF,TGCGCCAGCAGCTTGGATGGGACAGGAGATGGCTACACCTTC
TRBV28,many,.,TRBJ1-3,CASSETGPLSGNTIYF,TGTGCCAGCAGCGAAACAGGGCCTCTCTCTGGAAACACCATATATTTT
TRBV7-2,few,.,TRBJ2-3,CASSLGRRGITQYF,TGTGCCAGCAGCTTGGGTCGTAGGGGCATAACGCAGTATTTT
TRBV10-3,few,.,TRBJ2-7,CAISENRPYEQYF,TGTGCCATCAGTGAGAACAGGCCCTACGAGCAGTACTTC
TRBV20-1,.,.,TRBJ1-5,CSAHWGANQPQHF,TGCAGTGCTCATTGGGGGGCGAATCAGCCCCAGCATTTT
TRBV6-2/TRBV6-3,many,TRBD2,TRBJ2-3,CASSYGLAGASTDTQYF,TGTGCCAGCAGTTATGGACTAGCGGGGGCTAGCACAGATACGCAGTATTTT
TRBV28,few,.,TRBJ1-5,CASKTGGQPQHF,TGTGCCAGTAAGACGGGGGGCCAGCCCCAGCATTTT
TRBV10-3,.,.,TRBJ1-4,CAISAGEKLFF,TGTGCCATCAGTGCAGGGGAAAAACTGTTTTTT
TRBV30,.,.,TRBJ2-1,CAWSGQSYNEQFF,TGTGCCTGGAGTGGGCAGAGCTACAATGAGCAGTTCTTC
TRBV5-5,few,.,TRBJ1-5,CASSLAERQPQHF,TGTGCCAGCAGCTTGGCGGAGAGGCAGCCCCAGCATTTT
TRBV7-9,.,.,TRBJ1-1,CASSPPLPPGTEAFF,TGTGCCAGCAGCCCCCCACTACCTCCTGGCACTGAAGCTTTCTTT
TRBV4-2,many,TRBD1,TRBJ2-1,CASSQSVTGGNEQFF,TGTGCCAGCAGCCAATCGGTGACAGGGGGAAATGAGCAGTTCTTC
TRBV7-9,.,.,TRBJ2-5,CASSSRRQETQYF,TGTGCCAGCAGCTCGCGACGCCAAGAGACCCAGTACTTC